This is a list of T cell receptor beta chains from one sample in a study of CD8 T cells in ankylosing spondylitis. A single record per CDR3 protein comes from TCRdb applying MiXCR to the 5' RACE reads. The sample records approximately 300,000 distinct CDR3 sequences, roughly 8% being singletons. What was sequenced was blood, either unsorted or a sorted T cell fraction (not recorded which). These receptors were obtained from a male donor with ankylosing spondylitis. Both conserved end residues are part of each CDR3. A D gene is named only where the DNA matches it firmly. Size values are once, few and many counts, or a class for expanded clones, and some rows have none.

v_call: TRBV5-1
clone_size: few
j_call: TRBJ2-1
d_call: -
cdr3_aa: CASWDPGLPTHEQFF
cdr3_nt: TGCGCCAGTTGGGACCCGGGACTCCCGACCCATGAGCAGTTCTTC

v_call: TRBV20-1
clone_size: many
j_call: TRBJ2-3
d_call: -
cdr3_aa: CSARDHSTDTQYF
cdr3_nt: TGCAGTGCTAGAGATCATAGCACAGATACGCAGTATTTT

v_call: TRBV28
clone_size: once
j_call: TRBJ2-2
d_call: -
cdr3_aa: CASSLRASVTGELFF
cdr3_nt: TGTGCCAGCAGTCTGAGGGCTAGTGTCACCGGGGAGCTGTTTTTT

v_call: TRBV6-5
clone_size: -
j_call: TRBJ2-3
d_call: -
cdr3_aa: CASSYSFGGSRTDTQYF
cdr3_nt: TGTGCCAGCAGTTACTCGTTTGGTGGCAGTCGGACAGATACGCAGTATTTT

v_call: TRBV20-1
clone_size: few
j_call: TRBJ2-1
d_call: -
cdr3_aa: CSAREPGQRIYNEQFF
cdr3_nt: TGCAGTGCTAGAGAGCCGGGACAAAGGATCTACAATGAGCAGTTCTTC

v_call: TRBV11-3
clone_size: many
j_call: TRBJ2-5
d_call: TRBD1
cdr3_aa: CASSSGQGETQYF
cdr3_nt: TGTGCCAGCAGCTCAGGACAGGGTGAGACCCAGTACTTC

v_call: TRBV30
clone_size: few
j_call: TRBJ2-7
d_call: -
cdr3_aa: CAWSRASYEQYF
cdr3_nt: TGTGCCTGGTCGAGGGCTTCCTACGAGCAGTACTTC

v_call: TRBV2
clone_size: few
j_call: TRBJ1-4
d_call: -
cdr3_aa: CASRVGLQTLNEKLFF
cdr3_nt: TGTGCCAGCAGAGTCGGACTTCAGACTCTTAATGAAAAACTGTTTTTT

v_call: TRBV5-1
clone_size: -
j_call: TRBJ2-1
d_call: TRBD2
cdr3_aa: CASSAGASGRIIEQFF
cdr3_nt: TGCGCCAGCAGCGCTGGGGCTAGCGGGAGAATTATTGAGCAGTTCTTC

v_call: TRBV6-2/TRBV6-3
clone_size: few
j_call: TRBJ2-1
d_call: TRBD2
cdr3_aa: CASSSLTSGNDEQFF
cdr3_nt: TGTGCCAGCAGTTCGCTTACTAGCGGGAACGATGAGCAGTTCTTC

v_call: TRBV19
clone_size: -
j_call: TRBJ2-1
d_call: -
cdr3_aa: CASSVRGYEQFF
cdr3_nt: TGTGCCAGTAGTGTCAGGGGTTATGAGCAGTTCTTC

v_call: TRBV12-3/TRBV12-4
clone_size: few
j_call: TRBJ2-7
d_call: TRBD2
cdr3_aa: CASSSGSFSYEQYF
cdr3_nt: TGTGCCAGCAGTAGCGGGAGTTTCTCCTACGAGCAGTACTTC

v_call: TRBV18
clone_size: -
j_call: TRBJ2-3
d_call: -
cdr3_aa: CASSTDRTFLTDTQYF
cdr3_nt: TGTGCCAGCTCAACGGACAGAACCTTCCTCACAGATACGCAGTATTTT

v_call: TRBV18
clone_size: few
j_call: TRBJ2-7
d_call: TRBD2
cdr3_aa: CASSPLGLAGLNEQYF
cdr3_nt: TGTGCCAGCTCACCACTGGGACTAGCGGGACTCAACGAGCAGTACTTC

v_call: TRBV2
clone_size: few
j_call: TRBJ1-2
d_call: -
cdr3_aa: CASSDDFYGYTF
cdr3_nt: TGTGCCAGCAGTGACGACTTCTATGGCTACACCTTC

v_call: TRBV18
clone_size: few
j_call: TRBJ2-7
d_call: TRBD2
cdr3_aa: CASSPVAGGPDEQYF
cdr3_nt: TGTGCCAGCTCACCAGTAGCGGGAGGGCCAGACGAGCAGTACTTC

v_call: TRBV6-6
clone_size: few
j_call: TRBJ2-3
d_call: -
cdr3_aa: CATLSWSSDTQYF
cdr3_nt: TGTGCCACCCTCAGCTGGAGCTCAGATACGCAGTATTTT

v_call: TRBV5-1
clone_size: many
j_call: TRBJ2-1
d_call: TRBD2
cdr3_aa: CASSLLAEGDNEQFF
cdr3_nt: TGCGCCAGCAGCTTGCTAGCGGAGGGAGACAATGAGCAGTTCTTC

v_call: TRBV11-3
clone_size: -
j_call: TRBJ2-1
d_call: TRBD2
cdr3_aa: CATGSGRSPLSDEQFF
cdr3_nt: TGTGCCACCGGTAGCGGGAGGTCTCCCCTATCGGATGAGCAGTTCTTC

v_call: TRBV7-9
clone_size: few
j_call: TRBJ2-3
d_call: TRBD1
cdr3_aa: CASISRQGASDTQYF
cdr3_nt: TGTGCCAGCATCTCTCGACAGGGGGCTTCAGATACGCAGTATTTT

v_call: TRBV2
clone_size: few
j_call: TRBJ2-4
d_call: -
cdr3_aa: CASRRLSGGDIQYF
cdr3_nt: TGTGCCAGCAGACGACTGTCGGGCGGGGACATTCAGTACTTC

v_call: TRBV12-1
clone_size: many
j_call: TRBJ2-1
d_call: -
cdr3_aa: CASSSLAGGAYNEQFF
cdr3_nt: TGTGCCAGCAGCTCCTTAGCGGGAGGGGCCTACAATGAGCAGTTCTTC

v_call: TRBV3-1
clone_size: few
j_call: TRBJ1-5
d_call: TRBD1
cdr3_aa: CASSVRTGSNQPQHF
cdr3_nt: TGTGCCAGCAGTGTTAGGACAGGGAGCAATCAGCCCCAGCATTTT

v_call: TRBV20-1
clone_size: many
j_call: TRBJ2-7
d_call: -
cdr3_aa: CSAAPPDSYEQYF
cdr3_nt: TGCAGTGCTGCCCCTCCCGACTCCTACGAGCAGTACTTC

v_call: TRBV6-5
clone_size: few
j_call: TRBJ1-1
d_call: -
cdr3_aa: CASSYNQGMNTEAFF
cdr3_nt: TGTGCCAGCAGTTACAATCAGGGGATGAACACTGAAGCTTTCTTT

v_call: TRBV28
clone_size: many
j_call: TRBJ2-7
d_call: TRBD1
cdr3_aa: CASTLTGGRYEQYF
cdr3_nt: TGTGCCAGCACCCTGACAGGGGGTAGATACGAGCAGTACTTC

v_call: TRBV7-2
clone_size: few
j_call: TRBJ2-3
d_call: -
cdr3_aa: CASSARANYASTDTQYF
cdr3_nt: TGTGCCAGCAGCGCCCGGGCCAACTATGCGAGCACAGATACGCAGTATTTT

v_call: TRBV5-1
clone_size: -
j_call: TRBJ2-2
d_call: TRBD2
cdr3_aa: CASSPGGVSGSIGPGELFF
cdr3_nt: TGCGCCAGCAGCCCCGGGGGGGTTAGCGGGAGTATCGGTCCCGGGGAGCTGTTTTTT

v_call: TRBV20-1
clone_size: few
j_call: TRBJ1-1
d_call: -
cdr3_aa: CSAPPQTGYTEAFF
cdr3_nt: TGCAGTGCCCCGCCCCAGACAGGCTACACTGAAGCTTTCTTT

v_call: TRBV29-1
clone_size: many
j_call: TRBJ2-1
d_call: TRBD2
cdr3_aa: CSVVSGRANNEQFF
cdr3_nt: TGCAGCGTTGTTAGCGGGAGGGCCAACAATGAGCAGTTCTTC

v_call: TRBV18
clone_size: few
j_call: TRBJ1-5
d_call: -
cdr3_aa: CASSPSPGWNNQPQHF
cdr3_nt: TGTGCCAGCTCACCCTCCCCAGGGTGGAACAATCAGCCCCAGCATTTT

v_call: TRBV27
clone_size: few
j_call: TRBJ1-5
d_call: -
cdr3_aa: CASRGTSNQPQHF
cdr3_nt: TGTGCCAGCAGGGGGACTAGCAATCAGCCCCAGCATTTT

v_call: TRBV12-3/TRBV12-4
clone_size: -
j_call: TRBJ1-5
d_call: -
cdr3_aa: CASSLSNNQPQHF
cdr3_nt: TGTGCCAGCAGTTTGTCCAACAATCAGCCCCAGCATTTT

v_call: TRBV5-1
clone_size: many
j_call: TRBJ2-5
d_call: -
cdr3_aa: CASSLLDQETQYF
cdr3_nt: TGCGCCAGCAGCTTACTCGACCAAGAGACCCAGTACTTC

v_call: TRBV7-2
clone_size: few
j_call: TRBJ1-5
d_call: -
cdr3_aa: CASSLERGLNQPQHF
cdr3_nt: TGTGCCAGCAGCTTAGAACGGGGGCTGAATCAGCCCCAGCATTTT

v_call: TRBV28
clone_size: -
j_call: TRBJ1-5
d_call: -
cdr3_aa: CASSPPSYRNQPQHF
cdr3_nt: TGTGCCAGCAGTCCCCCGTCATACCGCAATCAGCCCCAGCATTTT

v_call: TRBV27
clone_size: few
j_call: TRBJ2-6
d_call: -
cdr3_aa: CASSLHWVVAGANVLTF
cdr3_nt: TGTGCCAGCAGTTTACACTGGGTTGTGGCTGGGGCCAACGTCCTGACTTTC